This T cell receptor (beta chain) derives from a study of T cells after yellow fever vaccination. General study points: A large majority of primary-vaccination clones showed up again after the booster (approximately 95% CD4, around 85% CD8).

A word on this clonotype: Its antigen is unknown.

TCRdb ran MiXCR on the 5' RACE reads and lists one entry per CDR3 protein. Among fewer than 400,000 distinct CDR3 sequences listed, over 8.5% were seen once. The V gene end was trimmed by 1 base and the J gene end by 8 bases; junction bases not matched to a gene: 6. The CDR3 extends over 15 amino acids. The V gene's germline CDR1 is SGHKS and CDR2 YYEKEE (reference sequence). The receptor was derived from a young man who received the YFV17D yellow fever vaccine. Sequencing used CD4+ T cells sorted from PBMCs, obtained 45 days after the yellow fever booster vaccination. The chain has TRBV5-5 and TRBJ1-6, with 7 bases aligning to TRBD1. The CDR3 is CASSLSPGGDSPLHF. Written as DNA, the CDR3 is TGTGCCAGCAGCTTGTCGCCAGGGGGAGATTCACCCCTCCACTTT.